The 25 T cell receptor beta chains presented below share a single source sample, sequenced in a study of naive and memory T cell subsets. The beta constant-region primer was an equimolar mix of two oligonucleotides covering TRBC1 and TRBC2. A single record per CDR3 protein comes from TCRdb applying MiXCR to the UMI-ligation and nested PCR reads. Of 81,000 or so distinct CDR3 sequences listed, around 7% were seen once; the top ten hold over 1.5%. Sequencing was done on a sample of central memory CD4+ T cells from blood. The receptors shown here come from a human donor in good health.

This clonotype was picked up many times. This sequence joins TRBV29-1 and TRBJ1-1, with D maybe TRBD1 (5 bases). There are 12 residues in the CDR3. V was trimmed by 7 bases and J by 1 base, leaving 10 bases between them. From germline, CDR1 is SQVTM and CDR2 ANQGSEA. CDR3 DNA: TGCAGCGAGACAGTAACGAACACTGAAGCTTTCTTT. Its translation is CSETVTNTEAFF.

The chain recombines TRBV7-9 with TRBJ2-7; no reliable D call. The CDR3 is 13 residues long. Germline CDR1 reads SEHNR; CDR2 reads FQNEAQ (reference sequence). V lost 6 bases, J lost 6 bases, and 15 bases lay in between. The CDR3 DNA reads as TGTGCCAGCAGTCTGTCAGGTCCGGGCGAGCAGTACTTC. Its protein is CASSLSGPGEQYF.

The chain employs TRBV29-1 and TRBJ1-2, with D perhaps matching TRBD1 (5 bases). Per germline, CDR1 SQVTM and CDR2 ANQGSEA. The CDR3 is made up of 11 amino acids. The CDR3 loop is CSGREGAGYTF. CDR3 nucleotide sequence: TGCTCAGGAAGAGAAGGGGCTGGCTACACCTTC.

In this sample, this clonotype turned up many times. CDR3 sequence: CASSLPTRSFGTDTQYF. The CDR3 DNA reads TGTGCCAGCAGCCTCCCGACTAGATCATTCGGCACAGATACGCAGTATTTT. The chain joins TRBV6-6 to TRBJ2-3; possible D gene TRBD2, 6 bases. There are 17 residues in the CDR3. Trimming pared 6 bases from V and 1 base from J, leaving 20 bases between. From germline, CDR1 is MNHNY and CDR2 SVGAGI (reference sequence).

The sample holds many counts of this clonotype. The chain uses TRBV6-6 and TRBJ2-5; a possible D gene is TRBD1 (5 bases). From germline, CDR1 is MNHNY and CDR2 SVGAGI (reference sequence). This CDR3 comprises 16 residues. V lost 8 bases to trimming and J lost 3 bases, with 22 bases between them. The CDR3 sequence: CASSPRVGVGEETQYF. CDR3 nucleotide sequence: TGTGCCAGCTCCCCAAGGGTAGGGGTTGGGGAAGAGACCCAGTACTTC.

The table lists this clonotype with many counts. This chain joins TRBV4-3 and TRBJ2-6, with 8 positions matching TRBD1. The CDR3 is 19 residues long. Germline V gene data show CDR1 as LGHNA and CDR2 as YSLEER. The ends lost 0 bases at V and 4 bases at J; junction bases unmatched: 11. CDR3 DNA: TGCGCCAGCAGCCAAGATCGGACAAAGACAGGGGTCGGGGCCAACGTCCTGACTTTC. Its translation is CASSQDRTKTGVGANVLTF.

This clonotype has a count of ten or more. The rearrangement links TRBV10-3 to TRBJ2-7; 8 positions agree with TRBD1. The germline V gene has CDR1 ENHRY and CDR2 SYGVKD. Trimming cost V 6 bases and J 1 base; bases outside gene matches: 8. The CDR3 length is 15 residues. In DNA form, the CDR3 reads TGTGCCATCAGACGTCCAGGGGGCACTTCCTACGAGCAGTACTTC. This gives the protein CAIRRPGGTSYEQYF.

This clonotype appeared many times. This chain connects TRBV12-3 or TRBV12-4 to TRBJ2-1, with TRBD2 matching over 8 bases. The V and J ends lost 6 bases and 4 bases, in that order; junction bases with no gene match: 14. This CDR3 has 17 amino acids. CDR3 protein: CASSSRGAGGPYNEQFF. CDR3 DNA: TGTGCCAGCAGCTCCCGGGGGGCGGGGGGACCTTACAATGAGCAGTTCTTC.

This clonotype showed up many times. V gene TRBV6-6 combines with J gene TRBJ1-3; TRBD1 might be the D (5 bases). The V end was cut by 1 base, the J end by 8 bases, with 12 bases between. The CDR3 runs 14 residues. In germline, CDR1 is MNHNY, CDR2 SVGAGI (reference sequence). The CDR3 is CASSYLGGRDTIYF. The CDR3 DNA reads TGTGCCAGCAGTTACTTGGGGGGAAGGGACACCATATATTTT.

This clonotype was seen ten or more times. The V and J genes are TRBV20-1 and TRBJ2-5; a weak D match, TRBD2 (5 bases). The CDR3 has 13 residues. Germline CDR1 is DFQATT and CDR2 is SNEGSKA (reference sequence). V was shortened by 3 bases and J by 3 bases, with 11 bases between the two germline ends. The CDR3 here is CSASASPEETQYF. For the CDR3, the DNA is TGCAGTGCTAGCGCTAGCCCTGAAGAGACCCAGTACTTC.

This clonotype was found many times. The rearrangement uses TRBV18 and TRBJ1-2, with a weak D call TRBD1 (6 bases). The CDR3 runs 13 residues. Trimming shortened V by 0 bases and J by 5 bases, and 7 bases separated the two germline ends. Germline CDR1 is KGHSH and CDR2 is LQKENI. CDR3 protein: CASSPPTGYGYTF. The CDR3 DNA reads as TGTGCCAGCTCACCACCAACAGGGTATGGCTACACCTTC.

The chain employs TRBV7-2 and TRBJ2-3, with no clear D. The CDR3 totals 13 residues. V was clipped by 5 bases and J by 3 bases, with 9 bases between them. Germline lookup yields CDR1 SGHTA and CDR2 FQGNSA. CDR3 amino acids: CASSPPKTDTQYF. The CDR3 coding sequence is TGTGCCAGCAGCCCCCCCAAGACAGATACGCAGTATTTT.

V and J are TRBV11-3 and TRBJ2-5; D is tentatively TRBD1 or TRBD2 (5 bases each). The CDR3 is made up of 14 amino acids. V was cut by 5 bases and J by 6 bases, with 16 bases left in between. Germline CDR1 is SGHNT and CDR2 is YENEEA. CDR3 DNA sequence: TGTGCCAGCAGCACCTCGGGGCCAGGGAAGACCCAGTACTTC. It yields the protein CASSTSGPGKTQYF.

There are a few counts of this clonotype. The chain recombines TRBV4-1 with TRBJ2-6; 10 bases align to TRBD2. The CDR3 length is 22 residues. CDR1 and CDR2 from the germline V gene are MGHRA and YSYEKL. V lost 0 bases, J lost 4 bases, and 18 bases stayed unmatched. Here the CDR3 DNA reads TGCGCCAGCAGCCAAGAACCGGCCTTCAGGAGGCTAGCGGGAGTCGGGGCCAACGTCCTGACTTTC. It translates to CASSQEPAFRRLAGVGANVLTF.

This clonotype was seen many times. The chain joins TRBV7-2 to TRBJ2-7; 10 bases are shared with TRBD1. The CDR3 runs 15 residues. Germline CDR1 reads SGHTA; CDR2 reads FQGNSA. Trimming took 1 base from V and 2 from J; bases not matched to a gene: 2. The CDR3 nucleotides are TGTGCCAGCAGCTTAGAAGGGACAGGGGCCTACGAGCAGTACTTC. As protein: CASSLEGTGAYEQYF.

This clonotype was seen many times. The rearrangement uses TRBV2 and TRBJ1-1; D is undetermined. Germline values: CDR1 SNHLY, CDR2 FYNNEI. The V gene lost 4 bases and the J gene lost 4 bases, with 10 bases spanning the gap. This CDR3 contains 13 residues. CDR3 protein: CASSVRPTTEAFF. For the CDR3, the DNA is TGTGCCAGCAGTGTCCGACCCACCACTGAAGCTTTCTTT.

The sample holds many counts of this clonotype. The chain recombines TRBV27 with TRBJ1-1; 10 nucleotides line up with TRBD1. V was clipped by 5 bases and J by 3 bases; unmatched bases: 9. CDR3 length equals 16 residues. From germline, CDR1 is MNHEY and CDR2 SMNVEV (reference sequence). The CDR3 reads CASSATGGAGDTEAFF. In DNA form, the CDR3 reads TGTGCCAGCAGTGCGACAGGGGGCGCGGGGGACACTGAAGCTTTCTTT.

Here the CDR3 DNA reads TGTGCCAGCAGTCCAGGGGGCACACCCCTCCACTTT. It is translated as CASSPGGTPLHF. This chain links TRBV3-1 with TRBJ1-6; the match to TRBD1 covers 8 bases. Germline assignment: CDR1 LGHDT and CDR2 YNNKEL (reference sequence). The J segment lost 11 bases and the V segment lost 6 bases, leaving 3 bases of the junction unmatched. The CDR3 has 12 amino acids.

This clonotype showed up many times. The J gene is TRBJ2-7, the V gene TRBV24-1; 9 bases agree with TRBD2. The ends lost 2 bases at V and 3 bases at J; junction bases unmatched: 4. The CDR3 consists of 15 residues. Germline CDR1 KGHDR, CDR2 SFDVKD. The CDR3 DNA is TGTGCCACCAGTGATTCTAGCGGGAATTACTACGAGCAGTACTTC. The encoded protein is CATSDSSGNYYEQYF.

The chain has TRBV2 and TRBJ2-7; TRBD1 matches 7 bases. The CDR3 totals 17 residues. V shed 5 bases and J 4 bases; nucleotides not matched to a gene: 17. Germline V gene data show CDR1 as SNHLY and CDR2 as FYNNEI. CDR3 amino acids: CASSSRTGQLPPYEQYF. The CDR3 DNA reads as TGTGCCAGCAGTAGCCGGACAGGCCAACTTCCCCCATACGAGCAGTACTTC.

This clonotype was recorded at least ten times. The chain uses TRBV7-2 and TRBJ2-3, with D maybe TRBD2 (6 bases). From germline, CDR1 is SGHTA and CDR2 FQGNSA. Trimming removed 5 bases from V and 2 bases from J, with 17 bases in between. The CDR3 sequence is 16 residues long. The chain's CDR3 is CASSQKPGLPTDTQYF. CDR3 coding DNA: TGTGCCAGCAGCCAAAAGCCGGGACTCCCCACAGATACGCAGTATTTT.

In its sample, this clonotype was seen many times. This chain joins TRBV20-1 and TRBJ2-3; 10 bases fit TRBD2. The CDR3 totals 14 residues. The germline V gene has CDR1 DFQATT and CDR2 SNEGSKA (reference sequence). V dropped 5 bases and J dropped 1; count of bases not matched to a gene: 3. The CDR3 DNA sequence: TGCAGTGCTTGGACTAGCGGTCGCACAGATACGCAGTATTTT. Amino acid sequence: CSAWTSGRTDTQYF.

This clonotype was counted a few times. The genes are TRBV6-2 or TRBV6-3 and TRBJ2-3; maybe TRBD2 (6 bases). The CDR3 contains 13 residues. CDR1 is MNHEY, CDR2 SVGEGT, per germline. The V end lost 2 bases, the J end lost 8 bases, and 11 bases lay between the germline ends. The CDR3 here is CASSYAQGGTQYF. The CDR3 bases are TGTGCCAGCAGTTACGCCCAGGGAGGTACGCAGTATTTT.

This clonotype was picked up many times. J is TRBJ1-3 and V is TRBV19, with D maybe TRBD1 (6 bases). V gave up 7 bases and J gave up 0 bases, with 19 bases separating them. CDR3 length: 17 residues. The germline V gene encodes CDR1 LNHDA and CDR2 SQIVND (reference sequence). The CDR3 DNA reads as TGTGCCAGTACCTACCGACAGGTGAAGGGCTCTGGAAACACCATATATTTT. Translation: CASTYRQVKGSGNTIYF.

The chain employs TRBV6-1 and TRBJ2-1; no clear D. V was shortened by 6 bases and J by 0 bases, with 12 bases between the two germline ends. The CDR3 loop spans 15 amino acids. Looked up from germline, CDR1 is MNHNS and CDR2 is SASEGT. CDR3 bases: TGTGCCAGCAGCCTTAGCAGGCCCTCCTACAATGAGCAGTTCTTC. It encodes CASSLSRPSYNEQFF.